One sample yielded the 29 T cell receptor beta chains listed below, sequenced in a study of neurological immune-mediated disorders. TCRdb reprocessed the 5' RACE reads with MiXCR, giving one entry per CDR3 protein. The profile shows more than 50,000 distinct CDR3 sequences, roughly 7.7% of them singletons. Time point given: longitudinal time-point 3. The sequencing input was PBMCs. Source of these receptors: a woman aged 35 to 49 in good health.

This clonotype was counted at least ten times. This sequence joins TRBV20-1 and TRBJ1-4; TRBD1 is a possible D gene (5 bases). V shed 6 bases and J shed 8 bases, with 16 bases lying between them. The CDR3 sequence is 13 residues long. Germline V gene data show CDR1 as DFQATT and CDR2 as SNEGSKA (reference sequence). The CDR3 region is CSATMGDREKLFF. The CDR3 region has the DNA TGCAGTGCCACCATGGGGGATCGGGAAAAACTGTTTTTT.

This clonotype appeared many times. The chain carries TRBV7-8 and TRBJ2-2; 9 bases align to TRBD2. Trimming took 5 bases from V and 5 from J; bases not matched to a gene: 6. The CDR3 contains 15 residues. Germline V gene sequence: CDR1 SGHVS, CDR2 FQNEAQ. The CDR3: CASSAPGLATGELFF. In nucleotides, the CDR3 is TGTGCCAGCAGCGCGCCGGGACTAGCTACCGGGGAGCTGTTTTTT. Full variable domain (missing parts from reference TRBV7-8 and TRBJ2-2): GAGVSQSPRYKVAKRGQDVALRCDPISGHVSLFWYQQALGQGPEFLTYFQNEAQLDKSGLPSDRFFAERPEGSVSTLKIQRTQQEDSAVYLCASSAPGLATGELFFGEGSRLTVL.

The table lists this clonotype with many counts. The chain is built from TRBV5-5 and TRBJ1-1; possibly TRBD1 for D (5 bases). The germline V and J ends were trimmed by 1 base and 2 bases, with 9 bases remaining between them. The CDR3 is made up of 14 amino acids. From germline, CDR1 is SGHKS and CDR2 YYEKEE (reference sequence). CDR3 DNA sequence: TGTGCCAGCAGCTTGAATCAGGGAAACACTGAAGCTTTCTTT. Amino acid sequence: CASSLNQGNTEAFF. Based on the CDR3 plus reference TRBV5-5 and TRBJ1-1, the full variable domain is DAGVTQSPTHLIKTRGQQVTLRCSPISGHKSVSWYQQVLGQGPQFIFQYYEKEERGRGNFPDRFSARQFPNYSSELNVNALLLGDSALYLCASSLNQGNTEAFFGQGTRLTVV.

At least ten counts were recorded for this clonotype. CDR3 in amino acids: CSIPSSSYEQFF. Written as DNA, the CDR3 is TGCAGCATCCCAAGCAGCAGTTATGAGCAGTTCTTC. The chain employs TRBV29-1 and TRBJ2-1; D uncertain. V gave up 8 bases and J gave up 8 bases, with 16 bases separating them. Germline V gene data show CDR1 as SQVTM and CDR2 as ANQGSEA. The CDR3 totals 12 residues.

The rearrangement uses TRBV20-1 and TRBJ1-1, with TRBD1 as a possible D gene (6 bases). Deletions cut 2 bases from V and 0 bases from J, with 22 bases between. The CDR3 consists of 18 residues. Germline values: CDR1 DFQATT, CDR2 SNEGSKA (reference sequence). The CDR3 DNA sequence: TGCAGTGCTAGAATACTTTTGCCCGGACAGCTACTGAACACTGAAGCTTTCTTT. It yields the protein CSARILLPGQLLNTEAFF.

This clonotype was observed at least ten times. This sequence joins TRBV5-6 and TRBJ2-1; 8 bases fit TRBD1. After removal of 2 bases from V and 7 bases from J, the junction contained 11 bases not matched to a gene. Germline lookup yields CDR1 SGHDT and CDR2 YYEEEE. The CDR3 covers 16 residues. CDR3 protein: CASSFIDRGSFNEQFF. Here the CDR3 DNA reads TGTGCCAGCAGCTTTATCGACAGGGGCTCGTTTAATGAGCAGTTCTTC.

This clonotype was found many times. V gene TRBV7-2 combines with J gene TRBJ1-6; D is uncertain. CDR3 length equals 15 residues. Germline V gene lookup returns CDR1 SGHTA and CDR2 FQGNSA. The V gene lost 2 bases and the J gene lost 8 bases, with 13 bases spanning the gap. The CDR3 DNA reads as TGTGCCAGCAGCTTAAACCTCGCCGGGGATTCACCCCTCCACTTT. Protein: CASSLNLAGDSPLHF.

V usage is TRBV12-3 or TRBV12-4 and J usage is TRBJ2-2; 12 nucleotides align to TRBD2. Trimming at V came to 0 bases and at J to 4 bases, leaving 12 bases not matched to a gene. CDR3 length equals 20 residues. The CDR3 DNA reads TGTGCCAGCAGTTTAGCGCGCGGACTAGCGGGGCCCGATGGCACCGGGGAGCTGTTTTTT. Residues: CASSLARGLAGPDGTGELFF.

This clonotype was seen repeatedly, ten times or more. The J gene is TRBJ2-2, the V gene TRBV28; D call uncertain. This CDR3 contains 12 residues. Germline assignment: CDR1 MDHEN and CDR2 SYDVKM. Trimming removed 3 bases from V and 6 bases from J, with 5 bases in between. In DNA form, the CDR3 reads TGTGCCAGCAGTTTTTCCCCCGGGGAGCTGTTTTTT. It codes for CASSFSPGELFF.

This clonotype was counted ten times or more. The chain joins TRBV20-1 to TRBJ1-3; no clear D. The V end was cut by 5 bases, the J end by 2 bases, with 7 bases between. The CDR3 contains 12 residues. Per the germline V gene, CDR1 is DFQATT and CDR2 is SNEGSKA (reference sequence). CDR3 loop: CSAVSPGNTIYF. CDR3 coding DNA: TGCAGTGCTGTTTCTCCTGGAAACACCATATATTTT.

Ten or more counts support this clonotype. The J gene is TRBJ1-1, the V gene TRBV7-2; D gene unclear. This CDR3 region has 14 residues. Trimming took off 5 bases at V and 0 bases at J, with 10 bases between the two ends. CDR1 SGHTA and CDR2 FQGNSA come from the germline V gene. The CDR3 DNA follows: TGTGCCAGCAGCCCAGGACGGGTGAACACTGAAGCTTTCTTT. Encoded protein: CASSPGRVNTEAFF.

This clonotype was seen at least ten times. The chain carries TRBV3-1 and TRBJ2-1, with unresolved D. Between the trimmed V and J ends, which lost 2 bases and 0 bases, there was a span of 2 bases. The CDR3 consists of 13 residues. CDR1 and CDR2 (germline): LGHDT, YNNKEL (reference sequence). The CDR3, as DNA: TGTGCCAGCAGCCAAACCTCCTACAATGAGCAGTTCTTC. Translated, it gives CASSQTSYNEQFF.

This clonotype has a count of ten or more. The J gene is TRBJ2-3, the V gene TRBV24-1; perhaps D is TRBD1 or TRBD2 (7 bases each). The CDR3 totals 15 residues. Per germline, CDR1 KGHDR and CDR2 SFDVKD. The V and J ends lost 8 bases and 1 base respectively, with 15 bases between them. The CDR3: CATNSGGVGTDTQYF. CDR3 DNA: TGTGCCACCAACTCAGGGGGGGTGGGCACAGATACGCAGTATTTT.

This clonotype has ten or more counts. The chain carries TRBV6-2 or TRBV6-3 and TRBJ1-2, with 9 bases matching TRBD1. This CDR3 comprises 14 residues. V lost 0 bases, J lost 8 bases, and 4 bases stayed unmatched. CDR1 and CDR2 from the germline V gene are MNHEY and SVGEGT. CDR3 protein: CASSYSGQGPGYTF. CDR3 coding DNA: TGTGCCAGCAGTTACTCGGGACAGGGCCCCGGCTACACCTTC.

This clonotype showed up many times. The chain uses TRBV15 and TRBJ2-3; TRBD2 matches 8 bases. V trimming: 5 bases; J trimming: 3 bases; junction bases outside the gene matches: 10. The CDR3 is made up of 16 amino acids. Germline CDR1 LNHNV, CDR2 YYDKDF (reference sequence). The CDR3 reads CATSPPPAGETDTQYF. The CDR3 coding sequence is TGTGCCACCAGCCCTCCCCCAGCGGGGGAGACAGATACGCAGTATTTT.

This clonotype was seen repeatedly, ten times or more. The genes are TRBV7-2 and TRBJ2-7, with 7 bases lining up with TRBD1. The germline V gene encodes CDR1 SGHTA and CDR2 FQGNSA. Germline trimming cut 6 bases from V and 3 bases from J; bases unmatched to any gene: 11. CDR3 length: 15 residues. CDR3 sequence (DNA): TGTGCCAGCAGTTTTCGGGACAGAGAATACTACGAGCAGTACTTC. This gives the protein CASSFRDREYYEQYF.

At least ten counts were recorded for this clonotype. The CDR3 is CASSFPGTGLNTEAFF. CDR3 DNA: TGTGCCAGCAGTTTTCCCGGGACAGGGCTGAACACTGAAGCTTTCTTT. The chain couples TRBV12-3 or TRBV12-4 to TRBJ1-1; 9 bases agree with TRBD1. The CDR3 is 16 amino acids. V dropped 3 bases and J dropped 0; count of bases not matched to a gene: 5.

This clonotype turned up a few times. The chain has TRBV6-5 and TRBJ2-1; 7 positions agree with TRBD1. V was pared by 2 bases and J by 7 bases, with 8 bases of the junction left unmatched. The CDR3 sequence is 15 residues long. Germline assignment: CDR1 MNHEY and CDR2 SVGAGI. The CDR3 coding sequence is TGTGCCAGCAGTTACATATCATTACAGGGGAATGAGCAGTTCTTC. It yields the protein CASSYISLQGNEQFF.

This clonotype was picked up many times. This chain uses TRBV2 with TRBJ2-7, with D tentatively TRBD1 (5 bases). This CDR3 is 14 amino acids long. Germline assignment: CDR1 SNHLY and CDR2 FYNNEI. V lost 2 bases and J 4 bases, leaving 12 bases between the germline ends. The DNA for the CDR3 is TGTGCCAGCAGTGAATTAGGGGTCACGTACGAGCAGTACTTC. This encodes CASSELGVTYEQYF.

This clonotype was detected ten times or more. The chain joins TRBV4-3 to TRBJ2-3; 7 bases are shared with TRBD2. The length of the CDR3 is 16 residues. V trimming: 0 bases; J trimming: 2 bases; junction bases outside the gene matches: 5. CDR1 is LGHNA and CDR2 is YSLEER in the germline V gene. The CDR3 region is CASSQEAGHNTDTQYF. The CDR3 coding sequence is TGCGCCAGCAGCCAAGAAGCGGGGCATAACACAGATACGCAGTATTTT.

This clonotype came up once. The chain employs TRBV2 and TRBJ1-2; D is unclear. The germline gives CDR1 SNHLY, CDR2 FYNNEI. The V gene lost 2 bases and the J gene lost 7 bases, with 14 bases spanning the gap. The length of the CDR3 is 14 residues. The CDR3 DNA is TGTGCCAGCAGTGAAAATGATCCGGGTGCTGGCTACACCTTC. Translation: CASSENDPGAGYTF.

This clonotype was observed at least ten times. This sequence joins TRBV27 and TRBJ1-5; tentative D call: TRBD1 (6 bases). Germline-derived CDR1 and CDR2 are MNHEY and SMNVEV (reference sequence). The CDR3 runs 15 residues. V was cut by 0 bases and J by 7 bases, with 13 bases left in between. The CDR3 region is CASSLSRQGRQPQHF. CDR3 DNA: TGTGCCAGCAGTTTATCGAGGCAGGGGCGACAGCCCCAGCATTTT.

This clonotype was counted at least ten times. The chain joins TRBV5-1 to TRBJ2-1, with 12 bases identical to TRBD2. This CDR3 spans 15 amino acids. Germline V lookup: CDR1 SGHRS, CDR2 YFSETQ. Trimming took 5 bases from V and 8 from J; bases not matched to a gene: 8. The CDR3 DNA is TGCGCCAGCAGGCCCGGACTAGCGGGGAACGATGAGCAGTTCTTC. This translates into CASRPGLAGNDEQFF.

This clonotype was seen at least ten times. The V call is TRBV20-1, the J call TRBJ1-6; D might be TRBD1 (5 bases). The CDR3 is made up of 14 amino acids. The germline V and J ends were trimmed by 5 bases and 6 bases, with 14 bases remaining between them. CDR1 and CDR2 (germline): DFQATT, SNEGSKA (reference sequence). The CDR3 here is CSAGAGTANSPLHF. CDR3 nucleotides: TGCAGTGCTGGGGCAGGGACGGCTAATTCACCCCTCCACTTT.

As to this clonotype: Since a much larger clone is just one base distant, this may be a read error. The chain uses TRBV3-1 and TRBJ2-3; D gene ambiguous. Germline CDR1 is LGHDT and CDR2 is YNNKEL (reference sequence). This CDR3 comprises 12 residues. Trimming removed 6 bases from V and 7 bases from J, with 11 bases in between. The chain's CDR3 is CASSRTLNTQYF. For the CDR3, the DNA is TGTGCCAGCAGTCGAACCCTTAATACGCAGTATTTT.

This clonotype appeared many times. The chain employs TRBV20-1 and TRBJ2-5; 9 positions match TRBD1. V shed 2 bases, J shed 4 bases, and the junction held 8 bases outside the gene matches. The CDR3 is made up of 15 amino acids. Germline CDR1 and CDR2: DFQATT and SNEGSKA (reference sequence). The CDR3 sequence is CSARRTGEVRETQYF. CDR3 nucleotides: TGCAGTGCTAGACGGACAGGGGAGGTTCGAGAGACCCAGTACTTC.

This clonotype was recorded at least ten times. The chain carries TRBV12-3 or TRBV12-4 and TRBJ2-6, with D unresolved. The V end was cut by 6 bases, the J end by 0 bases, with 9 bases between. There are 15 residues in the CDR3. CDR3 bases: TGTGCCAGCAGCCACGAGGTCTCTGGGGCCAACGTCCTGACTTTC. Amino acids: CASSHEVSGANVLTF.

The CDR3 coding sequence is TGCGCCAGCAGCCAAGATGTCCAGGCTGGGGGGAGAAACACCATATATTTT. Protein sequence: CASSQDVQAGGRNTIYF. J is TRBJ1-3 and V is TRBV4-3; the D gene is possibly TRBD1 (5 bases). The CDR3 spans 17 residues. Germline V gene data show CDR1 as LGHNA and CDR2 as YSLEER. V dropped 0 bases and J dropped 5 bases, with 17 bases sitting between them.

This clonotype was observed many times. This sequence joins TRBV7-2 and TRBJ1-3; the D is unclear. The CDR3 extends over 16 amino acids. Trimming left V 0 bases short and J 0 bases short, with 9 bases between. In germline, CDR1 is SGHTA, CDR2 FQGNSA. The DNA for the CDR3 is TGTGCCAGCAGCTTAGCACAGTTGTTCTCTGGAAACACCATATATTTT. Its protein product is CASSLAQLFSGNTIYF.